Below, 27 T cell receptor beta chains from the same sample are listed, as sequenced in a study of blood T cell repertoires in COVID-19. Clones were read by immunoSEQ multiplex PCR, and TCRdb kept only the in-frame ones, dropping some. The data show 150,000 to 200,000 clones, 60% to 80% seen once. Sequences were obtained from peripheral blood. All receptors derive from a man in his sixties with active or convalescent COVID-19.

This clone has a single count. The chain has TRBV4-1 and TRBJ2-1, with TRBD1 matching 8 bases. V lost 3 bases, J lost 4 bases, and 17 bases stayed unmatched. The V gene's germline CDR1 is MGHRA and CDR2 YSYEKL. This CDR3 is built from 19 residues. The CDR3 loop reads CASSHKTGTGLPGYNEQFF. The CDR3 bases are TGCGCCAGCAGCCACAAGACCGGGACAGGCTTACCAGGATACAATGAGCAGTTCTTC.

The CDR3 sequence is CASSMTQGSHEQYF. The CDR3 DNA is TGTGCCAGCAGCATGACACAGGGGAGCCACGAGCAGTACTTC. This chain joins TRBV7-3 and TRBJ2-7; 7 bases line up with TRBD1. The CDR3 loop spans 14 amino acids. After removal of 5 bases from V and 5 bases from J, the junction contained 9 bases not matched to a gene. Looked up from germline, CDR1 is SGHTA and CDR2 is FQGTGA.

V is TRBV27 and J is TRBJ2-3; no definite D call. V gave up 3 bases and J gave up 5 bases, with 6 bases separating them. Germline CDR1 reads MNHEY; CDR2 reads SMNVEV (reference sequence). The CDR3 runs to 12 residues. Here the CDR3 reads CASSFNRDTQYF. Here the CDR3 DNA reads TGTGCCAGCAGTTTCAACAGAGATACGCAGTATTTT.

The rearrangement links TRBV19 to TRBJ2-2, with D perhaps TRBD2 (7 bases). This CDR3 has 15 amino acids. Germline V gene lookup returns CDR1 LNHDA and CDR2 SQIVND (reference sequence). V was clipped by 3 bases and J by 5 bases, with 13 bases between them. DNA of the CDR3: TGTGCCAGTAGTATTCGGGGGGCAAGAACCGGGGAGCTGTTTTTT. Translation: CASSIRGARTGELFF.

V gene TRBV3-1 (or the pseudogene TRBV3-2) combines with J gene TRBJ1-1, with no clear D. Germline lookup yields CDR1 LGHDT and CDR2 YNNKEL (reference sequence). The CDR3 has 12 amino acids. Trimming removed 0 bases from V and 8 bases from J, with 7 bases in between. The CDR3 is CASSQDETEAFF. CDR3 coding DNA: TGTGCCAGCAGCCAAGATGAGACAGAAGCTTTCTTT.

V and J are TRBV20-1 and TRBJ2-7; 9 bases agree with TRBD2. Germline V CDR1 and CDR2: DFQATT, SNEGSKA (reference sequence). Losses at the gene ends were 3 bases for V and 0 bases for J; bases not matched to a gene: 6. The CDR3 is made up of 15 amino acids. The CDR3 DNA is TGCAGTGCTAGTCTTGCGGGAGGGCCCTCCTACGAGCAGTACTTC. Amino acid sequence: CSASLAGGPSYEQYF.

This clone appeared once. This sequence joins TRBV4-3 and TRBJ2-1; TRBD1 agrees at 9 bases. Trimming removed 0 bases from V and 9 bases from J; junction bases left unmatched: 9. Germline-derived CDR1 and CDR2 are LGHNA and YSLEER. The CDR3 has 16 amino acids. As DNA, the CDR3 is TGCGCCAGCAGCCAAGATAAGGAACAGGGGGCGGGTGAGCAGTTCTTC. This codes for CASSQDKEQGAGEQFF.

This clone was counted once. The chain is built from TRBV10-2 and TRBJ1-2; tentatively, D is TRBD1 (5 bases). The CDR3 spans 11 residues. CDR1 is WSHSY, CDR2 SAAADI, per germline. Trimming took 3 bases from V and 6 from J, leaving 5 bases between them. CDR3 DNA sequence: TGCGCCAGCAGTGAAGGGGATGGCTACACCTTC. Residues: CASSEGDGYTF.

The gene calls are TRBV18 and TRBJ1-4; D is unclear. CDR3 length: 12 residues. Germline V gives CDR1 KGHSH, CDR2 LQKENI. V gave up 6 bases and J gave up 8 bases, with 10 bases separating them. CDR3 sequence: CASSPSREKLFF. The CDR3 DNA is TGTGCCAGCTCCCCCTCTCGGGAAAAACTGTTTTTT.

V gene TRBV19 combines with J gene TRBJ2-3; D unresolved. This CDR3 region has 12 residues. Between the trimmed V and J ends, which lost 2 bases and 3 bases, there was a span of 3 bases. Germline loops: CDR1 LNHDA, CDR2 SQIVND (reference sequence). This CDR3 is CASSITTDTQYF. In DNA, the CDR3 is TGTGCCAGTAGTATAACTACAGATACGCAGTATTTT.

This clone was counted between two and nine times. The chain joins TRBV28 to TRBJ1-2; D is ambiguous. CDR1 and CDR2 from the germline V gene are MDHEN and SYDVKM. CDR3 length equals 13 residues. The ends were cut back, 6 bases at V and 7 bases at J, with 15 bases in the middle. CDR3 amino acids: CASSTISPGGYTF. The CDR3 DNA follows: TGTGCCAGCAGCACCATTTCGCCCGGTGGCTACACCTTC.

This clone was seen a single time. At one of its ends the junction is not consistent with the germline gene, which may arise from a read error. The CDR3 DNA sequence: TGTGCCAGCAGCGAAGGCGCCTCCCGGGACAGGGCATCCTACGAGCAGTACTTC. Encoded protein: CASSEGASRDRASYEQYF. The V call is TRBV6-1, the J call TRBJ2-7, with TRBD1 matching 9 bases. CDR3 size: 18 residues. Germline CDR1 is MNHNS and CDR2 is SASEGT.

This clone was counted a few times. The chain carries TRBV28 and TRBJ1-5, with 7 bases identical to TRBD1. The CDR3 consists of 17 residues. Germline trimming cut 6 bases from V and 0 bases from J; bases unmatched to any gene: 11. Germline-derived CDR1 and CDR2 are MDHEN and SYDVKM. CDR3: CASSPPGQINSNQPQHF. The CDR3 nucleotides are TGTGCCAGCAGCCCTCCGGGACAGATCAATAGCAATCAGCCCCAGCATTTT.

The chain joins TRBV11-2 to TRBJ1-5, with 10 bases that match TRBD1. The ends lost 4 bases at V and 6 bases at J; junction bases unmatched: 3. The CDR3 is 14 amino acids. Per germline, CDR1 SGHAT and CDR2 FQNNGV. The CDR3 DNA sequence: TGTGCCAGCAGCTCAAGACAGGGGGCTCAGCCCCAGCATTTT. It translates to CASSSRQGAQPQHF.

This clone has at least ten counts. The chain has TRBV27 and TRBJ2-7; 8 nucleotides agree with TRBD1. CDR3 length equals 14 residues. V shed 5 bases, J shed 3 bases, and the junction held 6 bases outside the gene matches. In germline, CDR1 is MNHEY, CDR2 SMNVEV (reference sequence). CDR3 DNA sequence: TGTGCCAGCAGTGGACAGGGAACTGACTACGAGCAGTACTTC. Translating it yields CASSGQGTDYEQYF.

The chain is built from TRBV15 and TRBJ2-7, with no clear D. The length of the CDR3 is 13 residues. CDR1 and CDR2 (germline): LNHNV, YYDKDF (reference sequence). V lost 3 bases, J lost 4 bases, and 10 bases lay in between. In nucleotides, the CDR3 is TGTGCCACCAGCAGGATGAGTAGTTACGAGCAGTACTTC. Encoded protein: CATSRMSSYEQYF.

The chain recombines TRBV19 with TRBJ2-1; TRBD2 agrees at 8 bases. The V segment lost 9 bases and the J segment 0 bases; nucleotides outside the gene matches: 10. CDR1 and CDR2 from the germline V gene are LNHDA and SQIVND (reference sequence). The CDR3 consists of 16 residues. The CDR3 loop reads CASRPDAGGSYNEQFF. The CDR3 nucleotides read TGTGCCAGCCGTCCAGACGCGGGGGGCTCCTACAATGAGCAGTTCTTC.

This clone appeared once. The chain links TRBV6-4 to TRBJ2-1, with a weak D call TRBD1 (6 bases). The V gene lost 2 bases and the J gene lost 5 bases, with 10 bases spanning the gap. CDR1 MRHNA and CDR2 SNTAGT come from the germline V gene. The CDR3 runs to 14 residues. The CDR3 loop reads CASSDQTGDNEQFF. CDR3 DNA: TGTGCCAGCAGTGACCAGACAGGCGACAATGAGCAGTTCTTC.

DNA for the CDR3: TGTGCCAGCATCAGTACAGATACGCAGTATTTT. Protein: CASISTDTQYF. The gene calls are TRBV2 and TRBJ2-3; unclear D gene. The CDR3 loop spans 11 amino acids. V gave up 7 bases and J gave up 3 bases, with 5 bases separating them. Germline V gene sequence: CDR1 SNHLY, CDR2 FYNNEI. Based on the CDR3 plus reference TRBV2 and TRBJ2-3, the full variable domain is EPEVTQTPSHQVTQMGQEVILRCVPISNHLYFYWYRQILGQKVEFLVSFYNNEISEKSEIFDDQFSVERPDGSNFTLKIRSTKLEDSAMYFCASISTDTQYFGPGTRLTVL.

The chain carries TRBV29-1 and TRBJ1-2, with 7 bases that match TRBD1. The CDR3 length is 14 residues. With V trimmed by 5 bases and J by 0 bases, 6 bases remained unmatched. CDR1 is SQVTM, CDR2 ANQGSEA, per germline. CDR3 sequence reads: CSVFRDSTNYGYTF. DNA for the CDR3: TGCAGCGTTTTCCGGGACAGTACTAACTATGGCTACACCTTC.

V usage is TRBV28 and J usage is TRBJ1-4, with 8 positions matching TRBD1. After removal of 2 bases from V and 2 bases from J, the junction contained 7 bases not matched to a gene. The CDR3 totals 17 residues. Germline V gene sequence: CDR1 MDHEN, CDR2 SYDVKM. The DNA for the CDR3 is TGTGCCAGCAGTTTACTCCCTTCAGGGGGCACTAATGAAAAACTGTTTTTT. Amino acids: CASSLLPSGGTNEKLFF.

The chain links TRBV10-3 to TRBJ2-7; 7 nucleotides align to TRBD1. V lost 3 bases, J lost 5 bases, and 10 bases stayed unmatched. CDR1 and CDR2 from the germline V gene are ENHRY and SYGVKD. The CDR3 spans 15 residues. The CDR3 coding sequence is TGTGCCATCAGTGAACTCGGGACAGTCCTCAACGAGCAGTACTTC. Translation: CAISELGTVLNEQYF.

This chain links TRBV9 with TRBJ2-2; D is perhaps TRBD1 (5 bases). Looked up from germline, CDR1 is SGDLS and CDR2 is YYNGEE. The CDR3 sequence is 14 residues long. The V end was cut by 1 base, the J end by 6 bases, with 10 bases between. CDR3 amino acids: CASSVSRVAGELFF. The CDR3 DNA follows: TGTGCCAGCAGCGTAAGCAGGGTCGCCGGGGAGCTGTTTTTT.

This clone was observed once. The genes are TRBV7-6 and TRBJ2-7; 7 bases are shared with TRBD1. This CDR3 is 14 amino acids long. The V gene's germline CDR1 is SGHVS and CDR2 FNYEAQ. V lost 1 base and J lost 2; bases outside the gene matches: 2. CDR3 nucleotide sequence: TGTGCCAGCAGCTTAGGGGGGACAGCCTACGAGCAGTACTTC. Translated, it gives CASSLGGTAYEQYF.

The chain combines TRBV9 with TRBJ1-3; D uncertain. The CDR3 spans 17 residues. Germline loops: CDR1 SGDLS, CDR2 YYNGEE. V lost 0 bases and J lost 0, with 13 bases in between. CDR3 DNA: TGTGCCAGCAGCGTAGCTGGAGTCGGATTCTCTGGAAACACCATATATTTT. Its protein is CASSVAGVGFSGNTIYF.

The chain links TRBV6-5 to TRBJ2-4; D might be TRBD1 (6 bases). This CDR3 comprises 13 residues. Between the trimmed V and J ends, which lost 4 bases and 6 bases, there was a span of 10 bases. Per the germline V gene, CDR1 is MNHEY and CDR2 is SVGAGI. The DNA for the CDR3 is TGTGCCAGCAGTTCACAGGGTGGAAACATTCAGTACTTC. This encodes CASSSQGGNIQYF.

The chain employs TRBV27 and TRBJ2-3, with TRBD2 matching 14 bases. The CDR3 length is 16 residues. After removal of 6 bases from V and 6 bases from J, the junction contained 8 bases not matched to a gene. Germline lookup yields CDR1 MNHEY and CDR2 SMNVEV (reference sequence). The CDR3 sequence: CASSRGTSGSSDTQYF. The CDR3 coding sequence is TGTGCCAGCAGCCGCGGGACTAGCGGGAGTTCGGATACGCAGTATTTT.